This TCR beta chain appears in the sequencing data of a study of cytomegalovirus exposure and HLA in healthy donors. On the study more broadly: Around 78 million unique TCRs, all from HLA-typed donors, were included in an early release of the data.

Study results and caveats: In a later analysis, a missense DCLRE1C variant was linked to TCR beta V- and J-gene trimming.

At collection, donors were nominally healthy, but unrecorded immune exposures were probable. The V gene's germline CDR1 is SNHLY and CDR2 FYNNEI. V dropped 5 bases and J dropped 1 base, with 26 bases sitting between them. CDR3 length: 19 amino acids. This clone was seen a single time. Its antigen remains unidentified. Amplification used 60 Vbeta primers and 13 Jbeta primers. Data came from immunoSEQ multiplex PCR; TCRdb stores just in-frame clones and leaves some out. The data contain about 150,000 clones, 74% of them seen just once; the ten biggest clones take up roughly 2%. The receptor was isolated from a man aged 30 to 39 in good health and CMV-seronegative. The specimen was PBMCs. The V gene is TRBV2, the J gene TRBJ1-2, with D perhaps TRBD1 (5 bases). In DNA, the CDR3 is TGTGCCAGCAGTCGCGGGGGTGGGCGGACATCCCAATATAACTATGGCTACACCTTC. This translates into CASSRGGGRTSQYNYGYTF.